The present T cell receptor (beta chain) was sequenced within a study of T-cell memory formation after mild COVID-19. The ends lost 5 bases at V and 10 bases at J; junction bases unmatched: 13. There are 15 residues in the CDR3. Germline values: CDR1 SGHRS, CDR2 YFSETQ. Study-wide points: Chiefly within CM and EM were the contracting CD4+ clones; CD8+ ones were within EMRA. The study found balanced CD4/CD8 in clones contracting day 15 to 85 and a CD4+ lean in later expanders. A second wave of clones peaked on day 37, and their SARS-CoV-2 specificity went unconfirmed.

One entry per CDR3 protein results from TCRdb running MiXCR on the 5' RACE reads. This table has fewer than 600,000 distinct CDR3 sequences, about a fifth appearing once. This clonotype was detected a few times. Antigen unknown. The sequencing sample was made of PBMCs or a T cell subset sorted from them (not recorded which). The chain is built from TRBV5-1 and TRBJ2-1; TRBD1 matches 9 bases. This clonotype was obtained from an adult woman who had mild COVID-19 (a few samples of this study predate the infection). Cell type and time point are not known. CDR3: CASRIPGQGPDEQFF. Here the CDR3 DNA reads TGCGCCAGCAGAATACCGGGACAGGGCCCTGACGAGCAGTTCTTC.